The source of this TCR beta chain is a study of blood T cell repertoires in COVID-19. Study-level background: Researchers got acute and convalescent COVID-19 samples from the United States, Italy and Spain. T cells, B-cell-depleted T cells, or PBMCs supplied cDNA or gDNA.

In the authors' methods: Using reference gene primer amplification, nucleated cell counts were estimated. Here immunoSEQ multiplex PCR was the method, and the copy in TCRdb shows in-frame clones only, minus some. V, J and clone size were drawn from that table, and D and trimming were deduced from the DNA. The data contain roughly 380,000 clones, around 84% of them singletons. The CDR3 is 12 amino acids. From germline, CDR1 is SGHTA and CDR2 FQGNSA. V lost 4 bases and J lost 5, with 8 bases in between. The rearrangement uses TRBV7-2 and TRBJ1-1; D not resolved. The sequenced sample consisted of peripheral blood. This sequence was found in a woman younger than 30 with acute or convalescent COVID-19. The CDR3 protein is CASSSKLTEAFF. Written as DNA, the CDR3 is TGTGCCAGCAGCTCCAAGCTAACTGAAGCTTTCTTT.